Reported below is one T cell receptor beta chain. This sample is drawn from a study of CXCR3-negative and CXCR3-positive naive CD8 T cells. CDR1 is SEHNR, CDR2 FQNEAQ, per germline (reference sequence). The CDR3 contains 17 residues. Via 5' RACE with UMI labels, TRB cDNA libraries were prepared. Each CDR3 protein gets one entry in TCRdb, which reprocessed the 5' RACE reads and gives no DNA. The listing contains 38,000 or so distinct CDR3 sequences. Sequenced input: memory CD8+ T cells from blood. V gene TRBV7-9 combines with J gene TRBJ1-5; TCRdb calls TRBD1, which cannot be checked without DNA. The sequence was collected from a human donor in good health. Some clones in this sample may be carry-over from other donors' samples. CDR3 sequence: CASSLGGGQGGNQPQHF.